The 3 T cell receptor beta chains reported below all come from one sample, sequenced in a study of shared clonotypes between healthy human individuals. Assay: immunoSEQ multiplex PCR; the TCRdb copy retains only in-frame clones and omits some. Here the sample spans about 2.1 million clones, just under 95% being singletons. Positively selected for CCR7, the CD45RO-negative cells used as naive CD8 cells excluded terminally differentiated effector memory CD45RA+ cells. The specimen was naive CD8+ T cells from PBMCs. These receptors were collected from a man younger than 35 in good health. Some clones in this sample may be carry-over from other donors' samples.

Worth noting for this clone: One end of the junction does not line up with germline, which may come from a read error. The chain carries TRBV11-2 and TRBJ2-2; no firm D call. CDR1 and CDR2 (germline): SGHAT, FQNNGV. The CDR3 runs 14 residues. The CDR3 loop reads CASSLVENTGELFF. CDR3 bases: TGTGCCAGCAGTTTAGTGGAGAACACCGGGGAGCTGTTTTTT.

V and J are TRBV4-3 and TRBJ2-5, with D tentatively TRBD2 (5 bases). CDR3 size: 15 residues. Trimming took 4 bases from V and 0 from J, leaving 12 bases between them. CDR1 and CDR2 (germline): LGHNA, YSLEER. For the CDR3, the DNA is TGCGCCAGCAGCCGCCTGACGGGGTACCAAGAGACCCAGTACTTC. Amino acids: CASSRLTGYQETQYF.

V gene TRBV27 combines with J gene TRBJ1-2; D not resolved. The V gene's germline CDR1 is MNHEY and CDR2 SMNVEV (reference sequence). CDR3 length: 14 amino acids. With 2 bases removed from V and 1 base from J, the gap between germline ends came to 8 bases. The CDR3 nucleotides read TGTGCCAGCAGTTTACGGGGTTATAACTATGGCTACACCTTC. This codes for CASSLRGYNYGYTF.